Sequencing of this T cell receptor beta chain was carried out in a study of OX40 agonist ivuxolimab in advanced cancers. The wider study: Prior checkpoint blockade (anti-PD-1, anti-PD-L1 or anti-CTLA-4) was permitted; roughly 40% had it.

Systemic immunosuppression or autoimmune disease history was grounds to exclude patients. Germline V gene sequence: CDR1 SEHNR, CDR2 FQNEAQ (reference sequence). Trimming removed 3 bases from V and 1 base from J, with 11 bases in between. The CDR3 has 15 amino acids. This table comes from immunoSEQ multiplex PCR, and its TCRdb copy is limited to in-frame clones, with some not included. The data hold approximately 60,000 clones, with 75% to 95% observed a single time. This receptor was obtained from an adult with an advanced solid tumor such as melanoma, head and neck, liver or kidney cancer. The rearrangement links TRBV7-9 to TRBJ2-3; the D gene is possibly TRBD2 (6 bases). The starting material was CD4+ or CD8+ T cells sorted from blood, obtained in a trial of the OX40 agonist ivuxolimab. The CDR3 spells CASSFGPGGTDTQYF. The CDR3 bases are TGTGCCAGCAGCTTTGGGCCGGGAGGCACAGATACGCAGTATTTT.